Listed here are 29 T cell receptor beta chains from one sample, sequenced in a study of blood T cell repertoires in COVID-19. Method: immunoSEQ multiplex PCR; TCRdb's copy keeps in-frame clones and lacks some. This table holds about 220,000 clones, roughly 84% found once. Sequencing used peripheral blood. The origin of the receptors is a woman aged 80 or over with acute or convalescent COVID-19.

The DNA for the CDR3 is TGTGCCAGCACCGCGGACAGGACGAACTACGAGCAGTACTTC. Encoded protein: CASTADRTNYEQYF. The rearrangement joins TRBV2 to TRBJ2-7; 7 nucleotides agree with TRBD1. Trimming took 7 bases from V and 3 from J; bases not matched to a gene: 9. The CDR3 totals 14 residues. The V gene's germline CDR1 is SNHLY and CDR2 FYNNEI. The full variable domain, with the rest looked up from reference TRBV2 and TRBJ2-7, is EPEVTQTPSHQVTQMGQEVILRCVPISNHLYFYWYRQILGQKVEFLVSFYNNEISEKSEIFDDQFSVERPDGSNFTLKIRSTKLEDSAMYFCASTADRTNYEQYFGPGTRLTVT.

The chain carries TRBV6-6 and TRBJ2-7; a weak D match, TRBD1 (6 bases). Germline-derived CDR1 and CDR2 are MNHNY and SVGAGI (reference sequence). V was pared by 6 bases and J by 6 bases, with 21 bases between. The CDR3 runs to 15 residues. CDR3 residues: CASSLKRTGSGEQYF. CDR3 nucleotides: TGTGCCAGCAGCCTTAAGAGAACAGGGTCGGGCGAGCAGTACTTC.

The chain uses TRBV7-2 and TRBJ1-2; 9 nucleotides line up with TRBD1. The V and J ends lost 5 bases and 4 bases, in that order; junction bases with no gene match: 8. Germline V gene sequence: CDR1 SGHTA, CDR2 FQGNSA. The CDR3 contains 15 residues. As DNA, the CDR3 is TGTGCCAGCAGCCCCCCGGGACAGGGAATCTATGGCTACACCTTC. Encoded protein: CASSPPGQGIYGYTF.

The chain carries TRBV29-1 and TRBJ1-1; 9 bases agree with TRBD1. The CDR3 has 14 residues. Per the germline V gene, CDR1 is SQVTM and CDR2 is ANQGSEA. The junction had 3 bases not matched to a gene; V was cut back by 4 bases and J by 0 bases. The CDR3 spells CSVVQGALNTEAFF. The CDR3 coding sequence is TGCAGCGTTGTACAGGGGGCCTTGAACACTGAAGCTTTCTTT.

The V call is TRBV6-5, the J call TRBJ2-7; D not certain. V was clipped by 5 bases and J by 3 bases, with 11 bases between them. CDR1 MNHEY and CDR2 SVGAGI come from the germline V gene. The CDR3 covers 13 residues. The DNA for the CDR3 is TGTGCCAGCAGTATCGAGAATTACTACGAGCAGTACTTC. This codes for CASSIENYYEQYF.

This chain links TRBV6-6 with TRBJ1-5; maybe TRBD1 (5 bases). The CDR3 is 14 residues long. Trimming cost V 2 bases and J 5 bases, with 10 bases left between them. Germline CDR1 reads MNHNY; CDR2 reads SVGAGI (reference sequence). Here the CDR3 DNA reads TGTGCCAGCAGTTACCTTTCAGGGCATCAGCCCCAGCATTTT. Encoded protein: CASSYLSGHQPQHF.

V usage is TRBV19 and J usage is TRBJ2-5; 8 bases fit TRBD1. The J segment lost 5 bases and the V segment lost 3 bases, leaving 11 bases of the junction unmatched. The CDR3 totals 16 residues. Germline-derived CDR1 and CDR2 are LNHDA and SQIVND (reference sequence). DNA for the CDR3: TGTGCCAGTAGTATCCTATTGGGCAGGGGGCGGGAGACCCAGTACTTC. This gives the protein CASSILLGRGRETQYF. Filled out from reference TRBV19 and TRBJ2-5, the complete variable domain reads DGGITQSPKYLFRKEGQNVTLSCEQNLNHDAMYWYRQDPGQGLRLIYYSQIVNDFQKGDIAEGYSVSREKKESFPLTVTSAQKNPTAFYLCASSILLGRGRETQYFGPGTRLLVL.

The chain has TRBV3-1 (or the pseudogene TRBV3-2) and TRBJ1-6, with TRBD1 identical over 8 bases. From germline, CDR1 is LGHDT and CDR2 YNNKEL (reference sequence). This CDR3 is 14 amino acids long. The V and J ends lost 0 bases and 10 bases, in that order; junction bases with no gene match: 2. CDR3: CASSQETGGSPLHF. CDR3 DNA sequence: TGTGCCAGCAGCCAAGAAACAGGGGGATCACCCCTCCACTTT.

In this sample, this clone turned up a few times. This rearrangement joins TRBV12-3 or TRBV12-4 to TRBJ2-7, with D perhaps matching TRBD1 (5 bases). The CDR3 is 13 amino acids. Trimming removed 3 bases at V and 5 bases at J, with 11 bases between. The CDR3 here is CASSLAGLHEQYF. In DNA form, the CDR3 reads TGTGCCAGCAGTTTGGCAGGGTTGCACGAGCAGTACTTC.

The gene calls are TRBV6-2 or TRBV6-3 and TRBJ1-1, with TRBD1 matching 8 bases. V dropped 5 bases and J dropped 5; count of bases not matched to a gene: 7. Germline CDR1 reads MNHEY; CDR2 reads SVGEGT. This CDR3 has 14 amino acids. CDR3 in amino acids: CASSVSRGRTEAFF. CDR3 bases: TGTGCCAGCAGTGTCTCCAGGGGGCGAACTGAAGCTTTCTTT.

The V call is TRBV11-2, the J call TRBJ1-6; 7 bases match TRBD1. CDR1 is SGHAT, CDR2 FQNNGV, per germline. Unmatched junction bases numbered 5, after V lost 5 bases and J lost 7 bases. The CDR3 is made up of 14 amino acids. CDR3 in DNA: TGTGCCAGCAGCCTAGGAGGGGGCAATTCACCCCTCCACTTT. Amino acid sequence: CASSLGGGNSPLHF. Full variable domain (outside the CDR3, taken from reference TRBV11-2 and TRBJ1-6): EAGVAQSPRYKIIEKRQSVAFWCNPISGHATLYWYQQILGQGPKLLIQFQNNGVVDDSQLPKDRFSAERLKGVDSTLKIQPAKLEDSAVYLCASSLGGGNSPLHFGNGTRLTVT.

The V gene is TRBV6-5, the J gene TRBJ1-2; D gene uncertain. Trimming stripped 4 bases from V and 4 bases from J, with 13 bases between. Per the germline V gene, CDR1 is MNHEY and CDR2 is SVGAGI. The CDR3 extends over 14 amino acids. CDR3 in DNA: TGTGCCAGCAGTTCCGCGGGAGGAGTCTATGGCTACACCTTC. It codes for CASSSAGGVYGYTF.

The chain carries TRBV7-2 and TRBJ1-2; 7 bases align to TRBD1. V gave up 8 bases and J gave up 2 bases; unmatched junction bases: 14. Germline V gene sequence: CDR1 SGHTA, CDR2 FQGNSA. The CDR3 extends over 16 amino acids. The chain's CDR3 is CASSATPGQPNYGYTF. CDR3 sequence (DNA): TGTGCCAGCTCTGCAACCCCGGGACAGCCCAACTATGGCTACACCTTC.

The V gene is TRBV19, the J gene TRBJ1-1; 7 positions agree with TRBD1. This CDR3 comprises 14 residues. The J segment lost 2 bases and the V segment lost 5 bases, leaving 5 bases of the junction unmatched. Germline lookup yields CDR1 LNHDA and CDR2 SQIVND (reference sequence). The CDR3 nucleotides are TGTGCCAGTAGTGTGACAGGGTTTAACACTGAAGCTTTCTTT. Its protein is CASSVTGFNTEAFF.

The gene calls are TRBV5-4 and TRBJ2-1; the D gene is possibly TRBD1 (6 bases). Germline V gene sequence: CDR1 SGHNT, CDR2 YYREEE (reference sequence). The CDR3 has 12 residues. CDR3 residues: CVSGRDKNEQFF. CDR3 in DNA: TGTGTTTCGGGCAGGGACAAAAATGAGCAGTTCTTC.

V usage is TRBV5-1 and J usage is TRBJ1-2; 9 bases are shared with TRBD1. Trimming at V came to 4 bases and at J to 8 bases, leaving 9 bases not matched to a gene. The germline gives CDR1 SGHRS, CDR2 YFSETQ. The CDR3 loop spans 14 amino acids. The CDR3 sequence: CASSPGQGTGGYTF. The CDR3 DNA reads TGCGCCAGCAGCCCCGGACAGGGGACGGGGGGCTACACCTTC.

This clone was detected once. The chain is built from TRBV4-1 and TRBJ2-3; the match to TRBD2 covers 9 bases. Trimming cost V 0 bases and J 5 bases; bases outside gene matches: 9. CDR3 length: 17 amino acids. In germline, CDR1 is MGHRA, CDR2 YSYEKL. CDR3 amino acids: CASSQDRTSDAQDTQYF. The CDR3 nucleotides are TGCGCCAGCAGCCAAGATAGGACTAGCGATGCACAAGATACGCAGTATTTT.

V gene TRBV7-2 combines with J gene TRBJ2-3, with D maybe TRBD2 (6 bases). The V gene's germline CDR1 is SGHTA and CDR2 FQGNSA. The CDR3 consists of 15 residues. Trimming cost V 5 bases and J 5 bases, with 17 bases left between them. Written as DNA, the CDR3 is TGTGCCAGCAGCCGCTCGACTAGGGATGGAGATACGCAGTATTTT. This encodes CASSRSTRDGDTQYF. Full variable domain (missing parts from reference TRBV7-2 and TRBJ2-3): GAGVSQSPSNKVTEKGKDVELRCDPISGHTALYWYRQSLGQGLEFLIYFQGNSAPDKSGLPSDRFSAERTGGSVSTLTIQRTQQEDSAVYLCASSRSTRDGDTQYFGPGTRLTVL.

This clone was found once. The rearrangement links TRBV27 to TRBJ1-2; D is ambiguous. The CDR3 loop spans 15 amino acids. Trimming left V 0 bases short and J 5 bases short, with 13 bases between. Germline values: CDR1 MNHEY, CDR2 SMNVEV (reference sequence). The CDR3 DNA reads TGTGCCAGCAGTTTATCGTACAGCAGTTGGTATGGCTACACCTTC. Its translation: CASSLSYSSWYGYTF.

The chain recombines TRBV7-8 with TRBJ2-2; 10 nucleotides line up with TRBD1. The V segment lost 9 bases and the J segment 8 bases; nucleotides outside the gene matches: 12. From germline, CDR1 is SGHVS and CDR2 FQNEAQ. CDR3 length: 15 residues. The CDR3 DNA reads TGTGCCAGTCGCACCGGGACAGGGGAATTAGGGGAGCTGTTTTTT. This translates into CASRTGTGELGELFF.

The chain employs TRBV11-2 and TRBJ1-2; tentatively, D is TRBD1 (5 bases). V lost 1 base to trimming and J lost 4 bases, with 7 bases between them. The CDR3 has 13 residues. Germline V gene lookup returns CDR1 SGHAT and CDR2 FQNNGV. The CDR3 sequence is CASSLGQGYGYTF. DNA for the CDR3: TGTGCCAGCAGCTTAGGGCAGGGCTATGGCTACACCTTC.

The rearrangement uses TRBV5-5 and TRBJ1-2, with 7 bases that match TRBD1. Germline CDR1 and CDR2: SGHKS and YYEKEE (reference sequence). The length of the CDR3 is 14 residues. V dropped 2 bases and J dropped 8; count of bases not matched to a gene: 9. The chain's CDR3 is CASSFAPETGGYTF. For the CDR3, the DNA is TGTGCCAGCAGCTTTGCACCCGAGACAGGGGGCTACACCTTC.

The rearrangement uses TRBV29-1 and TRBJ1-1, with TRBD1 matching 7 bases. Per the germline V gene, CDR1 is SQVTM and CDR2 is ANQGSEA. Germline trimming cut 7 bases from V and 4 bases from J; bases unmatched to any gene: 6. This CDR3 has 12 residues. CDR3 sequence reads: CSANSGGTEAFF. The CDR3 DNA follows: TGCAGCGCCAACTCAGGGGGCACTGAAGCTTTCTTT.

This clone was seen only a few times. The rearrangement joins TRBV29-1 to TRBJ2-5; 7 nucleotides agree with TRBD1. Per germline, CDR1 SQVTM and CDR2 ANQGSEA. The CDR3 has 11 residues. V lost 7 bases and J lost 5; bases outside the gene matches: 4. The CDR3 DNA sequence: TGCAGCGCTAACAGGGGTGAGACCCAGTACTTC. Amino acid sequence: CSANRGETQYF.

CDR3 in DNA: TGTGCCAGCAGCGTGACAGGGGCCGGGGAGACCCAGTACTTC. This codes for CASSVTGAGETQYF. V and J are TRBV3-1 (or the pseudogene TRBV3-2) and TRBJ2-5; TRBD1 agrees at 8 bases. Trimming took 5 bases from V and 5 from J; bases not matched to a gene: 7. The CDR3 runs 14 residues. Germline CDR1 LGHDT, CDR2 YNNKEL (reference sequence).

This sequence joins TRBV6-1 and TRBJ1-3; D not resolved. The CDR3 runs 15 residues. The germline gives CDR1 MNHNS, CDR2 SASEGT. Trimming took 2 bases from V and 4 from J, leaving 12 bases between them. The CDR3 loop is CASSEQTVAGNTIYF. The CDR3 DNA reads TGTGCCAGCAGTGAACAGACTGTCGCGGGAAACACCATATATTTT.

The V gene is TRBV12-3 or TRBV12-4, the J gene TRBJ1-2; 7 nucleotides agree with TRBD1. The V gene end was trimmed by 1 base and the J gene end by 7 bases; junction bases not matched to a gene: 3. This CDR3 has 13 residues. CDR3 nucleotide sequence: TGTGCCAGCAGTTTAGGGAGGGGGCCTGGCTACACCTTC. Its translation is CASSLGRGPGYTF.

The rearrangement joins TRBV5-4 to TRBJ1-1, with 9 bases aligning to TRBD1. Germline lookup yields CDR1 SGHNT and CDR2 YYREEE (reference sequence). The CDR3 totals 13 residues. The ends lost 4 bases at V and 4 bases at J; junction bases unmatched: 2. The CDR3 protein is CASSRDRVTEAFF. The CDR3 coding sequence is TGTGCCAGCAGCCGGGACAGGGTCACTGAAGCTTTCTTT.

This chain uses TRBV18 with TRBJ2-1; D uncertain. CDR3 length equals 16 residues. Germline V CDR1 and CDR2: KGHSH, LQKENI. The V gene lost 3 bases and the J gene lost 0 bases, with 12 bases spanning the gap. CDR3 protein: CASSPLIVSSYNEQFF. The CDR3 DNA reads as TGTGCCAGCTCACCGCTGATCGTCAGCTCCTACAATGAGCAGTTCTTC.